These 28 T cell receptor beta chains share one sample of origin, sequenced in a study of T cell responses to AZD1222 COVID-19 vaccine. Sequencing was performed with immunoSEQ multiplex PCR; in TCRdb, only in-frame clones are kept and a portion is missing. This repertoire shows fewer than 100,000 clones, 88% found once; its top ten account for about 17%. Material: peripheral blood, obtained 28 days after the second AZD1222 dose. Receptors were obtained from an adult who received the AZD1222 COVID-19 vaccine.

V is TRBV27 and J is TRBJ2-3; 13 bases match TRBD2. With V trimmed by 7 bases and J by 7 bases, 2 bases remained unmatched. The CDR3 covers 13 residues. Germline V lookup: CDR1 MNHEY, CDR2 SMNVEV (reference sequence). The CDR3 DNA is TGTGCCAGCACGACTAGCGGGAGGTATACGCAGTATTTT. Its protein product is CASTTSGRYTQYF.

The rearrangement links TRBV7-9 to TRBJ2-7, with TRBD1 matching 11 bases. Trimming took 1 base from V and 9 from J; bases not matched to a gene: 2. CDR3 size: 13 residues. The germline CDR1 and CDR2 sequences are SEHNR and FQNEAQ (reference sequence). Written as DNA, the CDR3 is TGTGCCAGCAGCTTAGGGACAGGGGGCGGGCAGTACTTC. This sequence encodes CASSLGTGGGQYF. The variable domain in full, completed from reference TRBV7-9 and TRBJ2-7, reads DTGVSQNPRHKITKRGQNVTFRCDPISEHNRLYWYRQTLGQGPEFLTYFQNEAQLEKSRLLSDRFSAERPKGSFSTLEIQRTEQGDSAMYLCASSLGTGGGQYFGPGTRLTVT.

About this clone itself: The same CDR3 can be traced to other DNA sequences in this sample. V gene TRBV27 combines with J gene TRBJ2-3, with TRBD1 as a possible D gene (6 bases). CDR3 size: 14 residues. V was clipped by 4 bases and J by 2 bases, with 10 bases between them. CDR1 is MNHEY and CDR2 is SMNVEV in the germline V gene (reference sequence). CDR3 sequence reads: CASSWQGYTDTQYF. CDR3 bases: TGTGCCAGCAGTTGGCAGGGGTACACAGATACGCAGTATTTT.

This chain connects TRBV19 to TRBJ1-1; D is ambiguous. The CDR3 has 16 amino acids. Germline CDR1 reads LNHDA; CDR2 reads SQIVND (reference sequence). V lost 10 bases, J lost 6 bases, and 27 bases lay in between. CDR3 residues: CATSRAANPARSEAFF. CDR3 DNA: TGTGCCACCTCCCGGGCGGCCAACCCGGCGCGGTCTGAAGCTTTCTTT.

This CDR3 is CASSGGVFETQYF. The CDR3 nucleotides are TGTGCCAGCAGTGGTGGGGTTTTCGAGACCCAGTACTTC. V and J are TRBV19 and TRBJ2-5; D is unresolved. The CDR3 totals 13 residues. Germline values: CDR1 LNHDA, CDR2 SQIVND (reference sequence). V gave up 9 bases and J gave up 5 bases, with 16 bases separating them.

J is TRBJ1-6 and V is TRBV5-1, with TRBD1 as a possible D gene (5 bases). The CDR3 is 13 residues long. Trimming removed 5 bases from V and 10 bases from J, with 13 bases in between. Looked up from germline, CDR1 is SGHRS and CDR2 is YFSETQ. In nucleotides, the CDR3 is TGCGCCAGCAGACCTGGGGGGGACTCACCCCTCCACTTT. This gives the protein CASRPGGDSPLHF.

V is TRBV7-3 and J is TRBJ2-1, with D perhaps matching TRBD1 (6 bases). Germline assignment: CDR1 SGHTA and CDR2 FQGTGA. This CDR3 has 14 amino acids. V was shortened by 9 bases and J by 12 bases, with 24 bases between the two germline ends. In DNA form, the CDR3 reads TGTGCCAGTAGTAAATATCAAGAGGGACATATGCAGTTCTTC. Translated: CASSKYQEGHMQFF.

The chain carries TRBV12-5 and TRBJ1-1, with D hard to call. Trimming cost V 5 bases and J 6 bases, with 16 bases left between them. Germline loops: CDR1 LGHNT, CDR2 FRNRAP. This CDR3 comprises 14 residues. CDR3 sequence: CASGTGSGVAEAFF. CDR3 nucleotides: TGTGCTAGTGGTACGGGATCCGGGGTCGCTGAAGCTTTCTTT. The whole variable domain, remainder taken from reference TRBV12-5 and TRBJ1-1, is DARVTQTPRHKVTEMGQEVTMRCQPILGHNTVFWYRQTMMQGLELLAYFRNRAPLDDSGMPKDRFSAEMPDATLATLKIQPSEPRDSAVYFCASGTGSGVAEAFFGQGTRLTVV.

The rearrangement uses TRBV6-5 and TRBJ1-2; TRBD1 matches 10 bases. The CDR3 loop spans 14 amino acids. CDR1 MNHEY and CDR2 SVGAGI come from the germline V gene. V lost 5 bases, J lost 5 bases, and 5 bases stayed unmatched. The CDR3 loop reads CASSPQGQGYGYTF. The CDR3 DNA reads as TGTGCCAGCAGTCCCCAGGGACAGGGGTATGGCTACACCTTC.

The chain combines TRBV4-1 with TRBJ2-7, with 10 positions matching TRBD2. Per the germline V gene, CDR1 is MGHRA and CDR2 is YSYEKL. CDR3 length: 15 residues. The ends lost 2 bases at V and 4 bases at J; junction bases unmatched: 5. CDR3: CASSQQLAGVYEQYF. The CDR3 DNA reads TGCGCCAGCAGCCAACAGCTAGCGGGAGTGTACGAGCAGTACTTC.

The J gene is TRBJ2-7, the V gene TRBV19, with TRBD2 matching over 13 bases. The V and J ends lost 3 bases and 2 bases, in that order; junction bases with no gene match: 7. This CDR3 comprises 17 residues. Germline V lookup: CDR1 LNHDA, CDR2 SQIVND (reference sequence). The CDR3 spells CASSIRVGTSGAYEQYF. For the CDR3, the DNA is TGTGCCAGTAGTATTCGGGTCGGGACTAGCGGGGCCTACGAGCAGTACTTC.

J is TRBJ2-1 and V is TRBV10-3, with 8 bases aligning to TRBD2. The germline V gene encodes CDR1 ENHRY and CDR2 SYGVKD. The V and J ends lost 6 bases and 3 bases, in that order; junction bases with no gene match: 4. There are 14 residues in the CDR3. In DNA form, the CDR3 reads TGTGCCATCAGAGGGCGGGAGGACTACAATGAGCAGTTCTTC. This codes for CAIRGREDYNEQFF.

The chain employs TRBV2 and TRBJ1-6; D uncertain. Germline CDR1 SNHLY, CDR2 FYNNEI. CDR3 length equals 12 residues. The ends were cut back, 5 bases at V and 10 bases at J, with 9 bases in the middle. CDR3 residues: CASSSPRSPLHF. Written as DNA, the CDR3 is TGTGCCAGCAGTTCCCCGCGGTCACCCCTCCACTTT.

V and J are TRBV9 and TRBJ2-7; the match to TRBD1 covers 8 bases. Looked up from germline, CDR1 is SGDLS and CDR2 is YYNGEE. V trimming: 0 bases; J trimming: 6 bases; junction bases outside the gene matches: 17. The CDR3 is 18 residues long. CDR3 protein: CASSVAPEIGQGFSEQYF. CDR3 nucleotide sequence: TGTGCCAGCAGCGTAGCACCAGAAATAGGACAGGGATTTAGCGAGCAGTACTTC.

The rearrangement joins TRBV7-9 to TRBJ1-2; D call uncertain. This CDR3 has 14 residues. Trimming took 1 base from V and 2 from J, leaving 8 bases between them. Germline CDR1 SEHNR, CDR2 FQNEAQ (reference sequence). CDR3 nucleotide sequence: TGTGCCAGCAGCTTAGGGGAGGCCAACTATGGCTACACCTTC. Protein sequence: CASSLGEANYGYTF.

The gene calls are TRBV5-1 and TRBJ2-1; 10 nucleotides align to TRBD2. CDR1 SGHRS and CDR2 YFSETQ come from the germline V gene. The CDR3 loop spans 15 amino acids. Trimming cost V 1 base and J 6 bases; bases outside gene matches: 4. CDR3 residues: CASSLWTSGSNEQFF. The CDR3 DNA reads TGCGCCAGCAGCTTGTGGACTAGCGGATCCAATGAGCAGTTCTTC.

The chain combines TRBV5-1 with TRBJ2-1; 9 bases are a match to TRBD1. The CDR3 consists of 15 residues. Germline assignment: CDR1 SGHRS and CDR2 YFSETQ. V gave up 1 base and J gave up 7 bases; unmatched junction bases: 6. Written as DNA, the CDR3 is TGCGCCAGCAGCTTGTGGGGACAGGGTTTAAATGAGCAGTTCTTC. Amino acid sequence: CASSLWGQGLNEQFF.

The chain joins TRBV7-2 to TRBJ2-1; 7 bases are a match to TRBD1. This CDR3 spans 16 amino acids. V lost 2 bases and J lost 2; bases outside the gene matches: 6. Germline assignment: CDR1 SGHTA and CDR2 FQGNSA. The CDR3 nucleotides read TGTGCCAGCAGCTTATCCCCCGGGACAGCCTACAATGAGCAGTTCTTC. Translating gives CASSLSPGTAYNEQFF.

The chain joins TRBV12-5 to TRBJ1-1, with 9 bases lining up with TRBD1. Germline loops: CDR1 LGHNT, CDR2 FRNRAP. CDR3 length: 14 amino acids. The V segment lost 5 bases and the J segment 1 base; nucleotides outside the gene matches: 2. CDR3 DNA sequence: TGTGCTAGTGGTCCGGGACAGGGGAACACTGAAGCTTTCTTT. Translation: CASGPGQGNTEAFF. The full variable domain, in which reference TRBV12-5 and TRBJ1-1 provide the parts outside the CDR3, is DARVTQTPRHKVTEMGQEVTMRCQPILGHNTVFWYRQTMMQGLELLAYFRNRAPLDDSGMPKDRFSAEMPDATLATLKIQPSEPRDSAVYFCASGPGQGNTEAFFGQGTRLTVV.

The rearrangement uses TRBV7-9 and TRBJ1-5; 7 bases are shared with TRBD1. The V segment lost 0 bases and the J segment 0 bases; nucleotides outside the gene matches: 5. The CDR3 has 17 amino acids. Germline V gene sequence: CDR1 SEHNR, CDR2 FQNEAQ (reference sequence). The CDR3 DNA is TGTGCCAGCAGCTTAGCCCCCGGACAGGATAGCAATCAGCCCCAGCATTTT. Translating gives CASSLAPGQDSNQPQHF.

The CDR3 DNA reads as TGTGCCAGCAGTACACCGGGACAGGGCACAGATACGCAGTATTTT. Translating gives CASSTPGQGTDTQYF. This chain links TRBV27 with TRBJ2-3, with 8 bases that match TRBD1. The germline CDR1 and CDR2 sequences are MNHEY and SMNVEV (reference sequence). V trimming: 5 bases; J trimming: 1 base; junction bases outside the gene matches: 5. CDR3 size: 15 residues.

V is TRBV5-1 and J is TRBJ1-2, with 7 bases aligning to TRBD1. Germline V gives CDR1 SGHRS, CDR2 YFSETQ. The ends lost 1 base at V and 10 bases at J; junction bases unmatched: 16. The CDR3 is 16 amino acids. The CDR3 sequence: CASSLYNLGGPSDYTF. The CDR3, as DNA: TGCGCCAGCAGCTTGTATAATCTAGGGGGCCCTAGTGACTACACCTTC.

The V and J genes are TRBV7-2 and TRBJ2-7; no definite D call. The CDR3 extends over 13 amino acids. V gave up 4 bases and J gave up 0 bases, with 7 bases separating them. Germline assignment: CDR1 SGHTA and CDR2 FQGNSA. The CDR3 DNA sequence: TGTGCCAGCAGCTCACCTTACTCCTACGAGCAGTACTTC. It codes for CASSSPYSYEQYF. The full variable domain, its missing parts supplied by reference TRBV7-2 and TRBJ2-7, is GAGVSQSPSNKVTEKGKDVELRCDPISGHTALYWYRQSLGQGLEFLIYFQGNSAPDKSGLPSDRFSAERTGGSVSTLTIQRTQQEDSAVYLCASSSPYSYEQYFGPGTRLTVT.

The chain recombines TRBV10-3 with TRBJ1-3, with D perhaps matching TRBD1 (5 bases). Germline CDR1 reads ENHRY; CDR2 reads SYGVKD. The ends were cut back, 6 bases at V and 2 bases at J, with 14 bases in the middle. The CDR3 runs 15 residues. Here the CDR3 reads CAIRKDSLTGNTIYF. The DNA of the CDR3 is TGTGCCATCAGGAAAGACAGCCTAACTGGAAACACCATATATTTT.

The chain is built from TRBV29-1 and TRBJ1-4; TRBD1 matches 7 bases. Per the germline V gene, CDR1 is SQVTM and CDR2 is ANQGSEA. V lost 7 bases to trimming and J lost 7 bases; unmatched junction nucleotides: 9. The CDR3 has 13 residues. The CDR3 loop reads CSAETGIGEKLFF. CDR3 sequence (DNA): TGCAGCGCCGAGACAGGGATAGGTGAAAAACTGTTTTTT.

The V and J genes are TRBV6-5 and TRBJ1-2; D is ambiguous. Trimming removed 10 bases at V and 4 bases at J, with 13 bases between. This CDR3 is 12 amino acids long. CDR1 and CDR2 (germline): MNHEY, SVGAGI. The CDR3 loop reads CATSLEGYGYTF. CDR3 sequence (DNA): TGTGCCACCTCCTTGGAAGGCTATGGCTACACCTTC.

In this sample, this clone turned up a few times. This chain connects TRBV5-1 to TRBJ2-7; TRBD1 agrees at 7 bases. This CDR3 contains 13 residues. J lost 7 bases, V lost 5 bases, and 9 bases had no gene match. CDR1 SGHRS and CDR2 YFSETQ come from the germline V gene. The CDR3 DNA reads TGCGCCAGCAGAATAAGGGACAGTGGTGAGCAGTACTTC. Residues: CASRIRDSGEQYF.

V and J are TRBV28 and TRBJ1-2, with 8 bases that match TRBD1. From germline, CDR1 is MDHEN and CDR2 SYDVKM. V dropped 5 bases and J dropped 4; count of bases not matched to a gene: 12. CDR3 size: 16 residues. The CDR3 sequence: CASSPSTGAFLYGYTF. CDR3 DNA sequence: TGTGCCAGCAGTCCATCGACAGGGGCCTTTCTCTATGGCTACACCTTC.